This T cell receptor beta chain was documented in a study of T cell repertoires in cytomegalovirus infection. Study background: Selection of CMV epitopes for the study included recently identified HLA-C-restricted and well-studied HLA-B-restricted ones. Indications of both CMV infection and matching HLA type were provided by public TCR beta signatures. Study-wide findings and caveats: Summed frequency of public TCR beta families distinguished CMV carriers with the relevant HLA. In two of eight donors, the top clonotype was HLA-C-restricted CMV-specific.

The CDR3 runs to 13 residues. Between the trimmed V and J ends, which lost 2 bases and 7 bases, there was a span of 8 bases. TCRdb passed the reads through MiXCR, listing each CDR3 protein once. The sample lists about 740,000 distinct CDR3 sequences; roughly a third were seen once. On this clonotype itself: The antigen remains undetermined.

The receptor's source is a human donor in good health (CMV status not recorded). Some clones in this sample may be carry-over from other donors' samples. This chain connects TRBV12-3 or TRBV12-4 to TRBJ2-2, with D hard to call. The source was cultured PBMCs, collected from culture after CMV antigen stimulation. CDR3 residues: CASSLMLGGELFF. The CDR3 nucleotides read TGTGCCAGCAGTTTAATGTTAGGCGGGGAGCTGTTTTTT.